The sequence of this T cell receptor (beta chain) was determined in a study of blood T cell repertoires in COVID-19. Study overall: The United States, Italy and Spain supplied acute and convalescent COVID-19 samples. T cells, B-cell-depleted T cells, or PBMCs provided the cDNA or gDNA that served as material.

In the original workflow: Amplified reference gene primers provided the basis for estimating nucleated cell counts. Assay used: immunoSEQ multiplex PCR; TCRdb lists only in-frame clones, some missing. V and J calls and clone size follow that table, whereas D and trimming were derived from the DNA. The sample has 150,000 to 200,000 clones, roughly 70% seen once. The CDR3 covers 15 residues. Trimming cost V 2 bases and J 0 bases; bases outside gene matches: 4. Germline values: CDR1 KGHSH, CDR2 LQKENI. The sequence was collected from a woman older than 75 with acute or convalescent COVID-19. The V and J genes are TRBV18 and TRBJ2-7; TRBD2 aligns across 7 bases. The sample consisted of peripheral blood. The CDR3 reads CASSPLAGVSYEQYF. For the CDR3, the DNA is TGTGCCAGCTCACCATTGGCGGGAGTCTCCTACGAGCAGTACTTC.